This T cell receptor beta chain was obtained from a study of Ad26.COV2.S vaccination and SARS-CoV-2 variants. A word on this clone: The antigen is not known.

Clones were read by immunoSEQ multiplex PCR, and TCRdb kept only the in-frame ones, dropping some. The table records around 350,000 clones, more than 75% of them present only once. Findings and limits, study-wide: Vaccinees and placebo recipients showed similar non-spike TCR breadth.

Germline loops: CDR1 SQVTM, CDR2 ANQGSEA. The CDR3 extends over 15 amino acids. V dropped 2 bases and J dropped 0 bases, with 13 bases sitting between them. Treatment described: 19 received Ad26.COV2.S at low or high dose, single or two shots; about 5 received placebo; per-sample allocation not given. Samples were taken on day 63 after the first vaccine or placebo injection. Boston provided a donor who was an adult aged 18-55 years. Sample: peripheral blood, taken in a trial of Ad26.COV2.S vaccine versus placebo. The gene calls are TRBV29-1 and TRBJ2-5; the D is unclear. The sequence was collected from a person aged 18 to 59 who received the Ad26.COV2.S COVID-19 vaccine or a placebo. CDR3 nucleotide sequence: TGCAGCGTTGAATCCGGCACACTGTACCAAGAGACCCAGTACTTC. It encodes CSVESGTLYQETQYF.